This T cell receptor (beta chain) was recorded in a study of cytomegalovirus exposure and HLA in healthy donors. CDR3 length equals 14 residues. The germline V gene has CDR1 SGHTA and CDR2 FQGTGA. V was pared by 5 bases and J by 0 bases, with 7 bases between. Primers: 60 Vbeta forward and 13 Jbeta reverse. Using immunoSEQ multiplex PCR, the repertoire was profiled, and TCRdb retains in-frame clones only, with some absent. The sample records fewer than 150,000 clones, about 80% being singletons. The sample comprised PBMCs. This clonotype was obtained from a man aged 35-49 years in good health and CMV-seronegative. The chain links TRBV7-3 to TRBJ2-2; no definite D call. The CDR3 DNA reads TGTGCCAGCAGCGGCCAACCGAACACCGGGGAGCTGTTTTTT. Encoded protein: CASSGQPNTGELFF.